What follows are 27 T cell receptor beta chains derived from one specimen sequenced in a study of blood T cell repertoires in COVID-19. The table came from immunoSEQ multiplex PCR; TCRdb's copy has only in-frame clones and leaves some out. The sample includes roughly 280,000 clones, almost 90% of them seen just once. Source material: peripheral blood. These receptors all stem from a woman younger than 45 with COVID-19, enrolled during active disease.

Only a few counts were recorded for this clone. The genes are TRBV19 and TRBJ2-7, with D tentatively TRBD1 (6 bases). Between the trimmed V and J ends, which lost 2 bases and 1 base, there was a span of 9 bases. CDR1 LNHDA and CDR2 SQIVND come from the germline V gene (reference sequence). This CDR3 has 14 residues. The CDR3: CASSISQGSYEQYF. CDR3 sequence (DNA): TGTGCCAGTAGTATAAGCCAGGGGTCCTACGAGCAGTACTTC.

The chain employs TRBV6-5 and TRBJ1-4, with D hard to call. The V end lost 0 bases, the J end lost 6 bases, and 8 bases lay between the germline ends. Germline lookup yields CDR1 MNHEY and CDR2 SVGAGI. CDR3 size: 14 residues. CDR3 DNA: TGTGCCAGCAGTTACTCGAGCGGCTATGAAAAACTGTTTTTT. Amino acid sequence: CASSYSSGYEKLFF.

V is TRBV28 and J is TRBJ1-5; TRBD1 is a possible D gene (6 bases). Germline V CDR1 and CDR2: MDHEN, SYDVKM. The V end was cut by 5 bases, the J end by 5 bases, with 16 bases between. CDR3 length: 15 amino acids. CDR3 loop: CASSGSGDPYQPQHF. The CDR3 DNA follows: TGTGCCAGCAGTGGATCAGGGGACCCATATCAGCCCCAGCATTTT.

The chain combines TRBV13 with TRBJ2-7, with D perhaps matching TRBD2 (5 bases). CDR1 and CDR2 from the germline V gene are PRHDT and FYEKMQ (reference sequence). The CDR3 sequence is 15 residues long. V was clipped by 5 bases and J by 2 bases, with 16 bases between them. In nucleotides, the CDR3 is TGTGCCAGCAGCAAGACGGCTAGCAGAACCTACGAGCAGTACTTC. It is translated as CASSKTASRTYEQYF. Drawing the rest from reference TRBV13 and TRBJ2-7, the complete variable domain is AAGVIQSPRHLIKEKRETATLKCYPIPRHDTVYWYQQGPGQDPQFLISFYEKMQSDKGSIPDRFSAQQFSDYHSELNMSSLELGDSALYFCASSKTASRTYEQYFGPGTRLTVT.

The V call is TRBV6-5, the J call TRBJ2-5; D is ambiguous. The V gene lost 0 bases and the J gene lost 9 bases, with 11 bases spanning the gap. The germline CDR1 and CDR2 sequences are MNHEY and SVGAGI. There are 13 residues in the CDR3. CDR3 coding DNA: TGTGCCAGCAGTTACTCGAATGAACTGCCCCAGTACTTC. Translating it yields CASSYSNELPQYF.

The CDR3 region is CAISEHQGASNRGYTF. The CDR3 coding sequence is TGTGCCATCAGCGAACACCAGGGGGCAAGTAATCGCGGCTACACCTTC. The chain links TRBV10-3 to TRBJ1-2; 8 nucleotides line up with TRBD1. Germline V gives CDR1 ENHRY, CDR2 SYGVKD. The CDR3 is 16 amino acids. The V and J ends lost 6 bases and 8 bases, in that order; junction bases with no gene match: 17.

Of note for this clone: The sample carries other DNA sequences with the same CDR3. The CDR3 DNA reads TGTGCCAGCAGACGACAGGGAAATGAAAAACTGTTTTTT. Translating gives CASRRQGNEKLFF. The J gene is TRBJ1-4, the V gene TRBV28; 7 bases fit TRBD1. Germline V gene data show CDR1 as MDHEN and CDR2 as SYDVKM. This CDR3 contains 13 residues. V gave up 6 bases and J gave up 5 bases; unmatched junction bases: 3.

This sequence joins TRBV3-1 (or the pseudogene TRBV3-2) and TRBJ1-3; no definite D call. The V end lost 5 bases, the J end lost 2 bases, and 4 bases lay between the germline ends. The CDR3 length is 12 residues. Germline CDR1 LGHDT, CDR2 YNNKEL (reference sequence). CDR3 sequence (DNA): TGTGCCAGCAGCGGAGCTGGAAACACCATATATTTT. Translation: CASSGAGNTIYF.

The chain uses TRBV28 and TRBJ1-3; D is unresolved. This CDR3 has 14 residues. The ends were cut back, 3 bases at V and 0 bases at J, with 6 bases in the middle. Looked up from germline, CDR1 is MDHEN and CDR2 is SYDVKM. CDR3 region: CASSFPRSGNTIYF. The CDR3 DNA reads as TGTGCCAGCAGTTTCCCCCGCTCTGGAAACACCATATATTTT. The complete variable domain, with remaining parts taken from reference TRBV28 and TRBJ1-3, reads DVKVTQSSRYLVKRTGEKVFLECVQDMDHENMFWYRQDPGLGLRLIYFSYDVKMKEKGDIPEGYSVSREKKERFSLILESASTNQTSMYLCASSFPRSGNTIYFGEGSWLTVV.

The V and J genes are TRBV29-1 and TRBJ2-2; unclear D gene. V shed 1 base and J shed 6 bases, with 9 bases lying between them. Germline V gene data show CDR1 as SQVTM and CDR2 as ANQGSEA. The CDR3 sequence is 13 residues long. For the CDR3, the DNA is TGCAGCGTTGAAGGCTATTCACCCGGGGAGCTGTTTTTT. Encoded protein: CSVEGYSPGELFF.

CDR3 sequence (DNA): TGCGCCAGCAGCCAGCGGCACAGGGGCGAAGCTTTCTTT. Amino acids: CASSQRHRGEAFF. The rearrangement uses TRBV4-3 and TRBJ1-1; 7 nucleotides line up with TRBD1. The J segment lost 8 bases and the V segment lost 3 bases, leaving 6 bases of the junction unmatched. Germline V lookup: CDR1 LGHNA, CDR2 YSLEER. This CDR3 is built from 13 residues.

This clone has just one count. The V call is TRBV2, the J call TRBJ2-1; possible D gene TRBD2, 6 bases. Germline CDR1 SNHLY, CDR2 FYNNEI. The CDR3 totals 13 residues. V was cut by 3 bases and J by 4 bases, with 7 bases left in between. CDR3 sequence reads: CASSEGLYNEQFF. CDR3 bases: TGTGCCAGCAGTGAGGGACTTTACAATGAGCAGTTCTTC. The full variable domain, with the rest looked up from reference TRBV2 and TRBJ2-1, is EPEVTQTPSHQVTQMGQEVILRCVPISNHLYFYWYRQILGQKVEFLVSFYNNEISEKSEIFDDQFSVERPDGSNFTLKIRSTKLEDSAMYFCASSEGLYNEQFFGPGTRLTVL.

The rearrangement links TRBV7-9 to TRBJ2-2; D unclear. The CDR3 sequence is 13 residues long. V lost 2 bases and J lost 5, with 6 bases in between. Germline V lookup: CDR1 SEHNR, CDR2 FQNEAQ (reference sequence). The CDR3 coding sequence is TGTGCCAGCAGCTTAACAGAGACCGGGGAGCTGTTTTTT. Translating gives CASSLTETGELFF.

This sequence joins TRBV28 and TRBJ1-1; D not certain. Germline V gives CDR1 MDHEN, CDR2 SYDVKM. This CDR3 comprises 14 residues. V lost 6 bases to trimming and J lost 0 bases, with 11 bases between them. The chain's CDR3 is CASRTYPMNTEAFF. DNA for the CDR3: TGTGCCAGCAGGACTTACCCTATGAACACTGAAGCTTTCTTT.

This chain's CDR3 is CASSLDGGRDGYTF. DNA of the CDR3: TGCGCCAGCAGCTTGGACGGGGGTCGGGATGGCTACACCTTC. The V call is TRBV5-1, the J call TRBJ1-2, with D tentatively TRBD1 (5 bases). The CDR3 has 14 amino acids. Germline V lookup: CDR1 SGHRS, CDR2 YFSETQ. Trimming shortened V by 0 bases and J by 6 bases, and 12 bases separated the two germline ends.

This sequence joins TRBV19 and TRBJ2-5; the match to TRBD2 covers 7 bases. Germline lookup yields CDR1 LNHDA and CDR2 SQIVND (reference sequence). This CDR3 region has 15 residues. The V segment lost 1 base and the J segment 5 bases; nucleotides outside the gene matches: 7. Here the CDR3 reads CASSIGAGAPETQYF. CDR3 DNA: TGTGCCAGTAGTATAGGTGCGGGAGCACCTGAGACCCAGTACTTC.

The chain combines TRBV4-3 with TRBJ1-6, with a weak D call TRBD1 (5 bases). Germline V lookup: CDR1 LGHNA, CDR2 YSLEER. V was pared by 1 base and J by 6 bases, with 10 bases between. The CDR3 extends over 15 amino acids. The CDR3 loop reads CASSQGGEVNSPLHF. CDR3 sequence (DNA): TGCGCCAGCAGCCAAGGGGGGGAGGTTAATTCACCCCTCCACTTT.

V is TRBV18 and J is TRBJ1-3, with unresolved D. CDR3 size: 14 residues. V was cut by 1 base and J by 0 bases, with 4 bases left in between. Per germline, CDR1 KGHSH and CDR2 LQKENI. The CDR3 nucleotides read TGTGCCAGCTCACCACAGAGCTCTGGAAACACCATATATTTT. This sequence encodes CASSPQSSGNTIYF. The complete variable domain, with remaining parts taken from reference TRBV18 and TRBJ1-3, reads NAGVMQNPRHLVRRRGQEARLRCSPMKGHSHVYWYRQLPEEGLKFMVYLQKENIIDESGMPKERFSAEFPKEGPSILRIQQVVRGDSAAYFCASSPQSSGNTIYFGEGSWLTVV.

The chain employs TRBV5-5 and TRBJ1-1, with a tentative D call TRBD1 (5 bases). Germline V gene data show CDR1 as SGHKS and CDR2 as YYEKEE (reference sequence). The CDR3 loop spans 13 amino acids. Trimming pared 2 bases from V and 0 bases from J, leaving 5 bases between. CDR3 residues: CASSFRVNTEAFF. The DNA for the CDR3 is TGTGCCAGCAGCTTCAGGGTGAACACTGAAGCTTTCTTT.

The chain couples TRBV5-1 to TRBJ1-4, with TRBD1 as a possible D gene (5 bases). Trimming pared 6 bases from V and 4 bases from J, leaving 13 bases between. The CDR3 loop spans 14 amino acids. The V gene's germline CDR1 is SGHRS and CDR2 YFSETQ. The CDR3 DNA reads TGCGCCAGCACCCTAGGAGGGGATAATGAAAAACTGTTTTTT. Protein sequence: CASTLGGDNEKLFF.

The chain joins TRBV5-1 to TRBJ1-6; TRBD1 matches 9 bases. The CDR3 consists of 15 residues. From germline, CDR1 is SGHRS and CDR2 YFSETQ. J was trimmed by 10 bases and V by 0 bases; bases with no gene match: 5. The CDR3 region is CASSLGGTGRSPLHF. The CDR3 DNA sequence: TGCGCCAGCAGCTTGGGAGGGACAGGGAGATCACCCCTCCACTTT.

V gene TRBV3-1 (or the pseudogene TRBV3-2) combines with J gene TRBJ1-2, with a possible D match to TRBD1 (5 bases). This CDR3 has 13 amino acids. V shed 1 base and J shed 6 bases, with 9 bases lying between them. Germline values: CDR1 LGHDT, CDR2 YNNKEL (reference sequence). CDR3 DNA: TGTGCCAGCAGCCAAGCGGCAGGGCATGGCTACACCTTC. Translation: CASSQAAGHGYTF.

V gene TRBV3-1 (or the pseudogene TRBV3-2) combines with J gene TRBJ2-1, with D possibly matching TRBD1 (7 bases). There are 17 residues in the CDR3. The V gene's germline CDR1 is LGHDT and CDR2 YNNKEL (reference sequence). V was trimmed by 2 bases and J by 0 bases, leaving 14 bases between them. Written as DNA, the CDR3 is TGTGCCAGCAGCCAACAGGGGGGTATGCCCTCCTACAATGAGCAGTTCTTC. It codes for CASSQQGGMPSYNEQFF.

The V and J genes are TRBV7-9 and TRBJ1-1; TRBD1 matches at 10 bases. Per the germline V gene, CDR1 is SEHNR and CDR2 is FQNEAQ (reference sequence). The junction had 13 bases not matched to a gene; V was cut back by 5 bases and J by 1 base. The CDR3 contains 18 residues. CDR3 in amino acids: CASSPSTGTGVRNTEAFF. The CDR3 coding sequence is TGTGCCAGCAGCCCCTCCACCGGGACAGGGGTCAGGAACACTGAAGCTTTCTTT.

This sequence joins TRBV5-1 and TRBJ2-3, with 7 bases identical to TRBD2. Germline CDR1 and CDR2: SGHRS and YFSETQ. There are 16 residues in the CDR3. J lost 4 bases, V lost 4 bases, and 12 bases had no gene match. CDR3 amino acids: CASSPIVYSGADTQYF. The CDR3 nucleotides are TGCGCCAGCAGCCCCATCGTATACAGCGGGGCAGATACGCAGTATTTT.

The chain is built from TRBV5-1 and TRBJ1-1; 7 positions agree with TRBD1. CDR1 and CDR2 from the germline V gene are SGHRS and YFSETQ. This CDR3 is built from 14 residues. The V gene end was trimmed by 4 bases and the J gene end by 2 bases; junction bases not matched to a gene: 5. CDR3 sequence: CASSTGQVNTEAFF. The CDR3 DNA is TGCGCCAGCAGCACCGGACAGGTTAACACTGAAGCTTTCTTT.

The rearrangement links TRBV5-5 to TRBJ2-7, with TRBD1 identical over 9 bases. Germline CDR1 is SGHKS and CDR2 is YYEKEE (reference sequence). The CDR3 is made up of 14 amino acids. Trimming cost V 4 bases and J 2 bases; bases outside gene matches: 4. CDR3: CASSPGTGTYEQYF. In DNA form, the CDR3 reads TGTGCCAGCAGCCCAGGGACAGGGACCTACGAGCAGTACTTC.